This TCR beta chain derives from a study of T cell responses to AZD1222 COVID-19 vaccine. Findings of the study overall: Repertoires were obtained solely post-peak T cell response. Increased Spike-specific TCR breadth and depth were observed after two AZD1222 doses. Females outnumbered males among donors, who were mostly white British; clonal diversity was possibly underestimated.

Assay used: immunoSEQ multiplex PCR; TCRdb lists only in-frame clones, some missing. Here the sample spans about 120,000 clones, more than 70% being singletons. For this clone: The antigen remains unidentified.

The CDR3 extends over 14 amino acids. The ends were cut back, 1 base at V and 3 bases at J, with 8 bases in the middle. Per the germline V gene, CDR1 is SNHLY and CDR2 is FYNNEI. This sequence joins TRBV2 and TRBJ2-3, with no clear D. The sample here was peripheral blood, taken on day 0 of AZD1222 vaccination. The origin of this receptor is an adult in good health. CDR3 sequence reads: CASSEVQETDTQYF. CDR3 DNA sequence: TGTGCCAGCAGTGAAGTTCAGGAGACAGATACGCAGTATTTT.